This T cell receptor (beta chain) was profiled in a study of T cell responses to AZD1222 COVID-19 vaccine. On this clone itself: The antigen remains unidentified.

From germline, CDR1 is SGHNT and CDR2 YYREEE (reference sequence). V shed 2 bases and J shed 8 bases, with 11 bases lying between them. There are 13 residues in the CDR3. Notes on the study in general: Only six people who got AZD1222 tested seropositive at baseline. The CD4 TCRs associated with vaccination extended across spike and predominated at 160-218 and 743-854. A mostly white British donor set with more females was recruited, and clonal diversity was possibly underestimated. Rises in breadth and depth of Spike-specific TCRs came after two AZD1222 doses.

This table comes from immunoSEQ multiplex PCR, and its TCRdb copy is limited to in-frame clones, with some not included. This table holds roughly 180,000 clones, 91% found once. The chain recombines TRBV5-4 with TRBJ1-3; D is uncertain. The source material was peripheral blood, sampled 28 days after the second AZD1222 dose. The sequence was collected from an adult who received the AZD1222 COVID-19 vaccine. CDR3 coding DNA: TGTGCCAGCAGCTTAAGCCCGACGGACACCATATATTTT. Protein product: CASSLSPTDTIYF.